The 14 T cell receptor beta chains in this list originate from one sample, sequenced in a study of vaccination effects on CD4 cells after COVID-19. Generated by immunoSEQ multiplex PCR, the TCRdb table keeps only in-frame clones and is missing some. Of more than 12,000 clones listed, 72% are singletons. The antigens these receptors bind are not known. ViraFEST used viral peptide pools to expand antigen-specific CD4+ T cells before sequencing. Cultured cells yielded isolated CD4+ T cells after 10 days. Participants completed two doses of the BNT162b2 or mRNA-1273 vaccine. The sequencing used CD4+ T cells from PBMCs cultured with SARS-CoV-2 spike peptides, collected after COVID-19 vaccination. The origin of the receptors is a human donor who received a COVID-19 vaccine.

This clone has only a few counts. The V gene is TRBV4-1, the J gene TRBJ1-4; 7 nucleotides align to TRBD1. This CDR3 is built from 15 residues. The germline CDR1 and CDR2 sequences are MGHRA and YSYEKL. J was trimmed by 6 bases and V by 3 bases; bases with no gene match: 7. The CDR3 is CASSHPDRDDEKLFF. The CDR3 nucleotides read TGCGCCAGCAGCCACCCTGACAGGGACGATGAAAAACTGTTTTTT.

The gene calls are TRBV7-2 and TRBJ1-2, with D possibly being TRBD1 (5 bases). The CDR3 contains 15 residues. The germline V gene has CDR1 SGHTA and CDR2 FQGNSA. The V and J ends lost 5 bases and 0 bases respectively, with 13 bases between them. The CDR3 loop reads CASSLSRGPNYGYTF. In DNA, the CDR3 is TGTGCCAGCAGCCTCTCCCGGGGCCCTAACTATGGCTACACCTTC.

This clone was detected once. The gene calls are TRBV6-1 and TRBJ2-4, with unresolved D. Germline-derived CDR1 and CDR2 are MNHNS and SASEGT. This CDR3 is built from 16 residues. Trimming removed 0 bases from V and 2 bases from J, with 11 bases in between. The CDR3 nucleotides are TGTGCCAGCAGTGAAGCCTCTTTGACAACCAAAAACATTCAGTACTTC. Amino acid sequence: CASSEASLTTKNIQYF.

The chain carries TRBV7-2 and TRBJ1-5; the match to TRBD1 covers 7 bases. The CDR3 is 13 amino acids. V dropped 5 bases and J dropped 15; count of bases not matched to a gene: 13. In germline, CDR1 is SGHTA, CDR2 FQGNSA. As DNA, the CDR3 is TGTGCCAGCAGCACGAAGCCGGACAGGCTCGGGCATTTT. Its translation is CASSTKPDRLGHF.

The chain uses TRBV6-1 and TRBJ2-5; 7 bases align to TRBD2. This CDR3 comprises 13 residues. Germline V CDR1 and CDR2: MNHNS, SASEGT. The V segment lost 4 bases and the J segment 1 base; nucleotides outside the gene matches: 0. Here the CDR3 reads CASSGGGQETQYF. The CDR3, as DNA: TGTGCCAGCAGTGGCGGGGGCCAAGAGACCCAGTACTTC.

This clone was seen just once. This chain links TRBV9 with TRBJ2-1, with 16 bases that match TRBD2. The J segment lost 5 bases and the V segment lost 0 bases, leaving 5 bases of the junction unmatched. CDR3 size: 18 residues. CDR1 is SGDLS, CDR2 YYNGEE, per germline. This CDR3 is CASSVGIGTSGRDNEQFF. CDR3 sequence (DNA): TGTGCCAGCAGCGTAGGGATTGGGACTAGCGGGAGGGACAATGAGCAGTTCTTC.

V usage is TRBV18 and J usage is TRBJ1-2, with D possibly matching TRBD1 (5 bases). This CDR3 has 14 residues. V was clipped by 0 bases and J by 5 bases, with 10 bases between them. The germline gives CDR1 KGHSH, CDR2 LQKENI. CDR3 sequence reads: CASSPPGAAYGYTF. The CDR3 DNA sequence: TGTGCCAGCTCACCACCAGGGGCAGCGTATGGCTACACCTTC.

The chain links TRBV2 to TRBJ2-7; unclear D gene. The CDR3 contains 12 residues. CDR1 and CDR2 from the germline V gene are SNHLY and FYNNEI. This chain's CDR3 is CASRRTSGEQYF. The CDR3, as DNA: TGTGCATCCCGGCGGACGTCAGGCGAGCAGTACTTC. The whole variable domain, remainder taken from reference TRBV2 and TRBJ2-7, is EPEVTQTPSHQVTQMGQEVILRCVPISNHLYFYWYRQILGQKVEFLVSFYNNEISEKSEIFDDQFSVERPDGSNFTLKIRSTKLEDSAMYFCASRRTSGEQYFGPGTRLTVT.

In its sample, this clone was seen a few times. J is TRBJ2-7 and V is TRBV18, with D possibly TRBD1 on 5 matching bases. V was clipped by 3 bases and J by 3 bases, with 15 bases between them. Germline CDR1 reads KGHSH; CDR2 reads LQKENI. The CDR3 totals 15 residues. CDR3 DNA: TGTGCCAGCTCACCCGACAGCTCCGGCGGCTACGAGCAGTACTTC. It specifies CASSPDSSGGYEQYF.

The rearrangement joins TRBV6-4 to TRBJ2-1, with D maybe TRBD2 (6 bases). The ends were cut back, 0 bases at V and 3 bases at J, with 12 bases in the middle. CDR3 length: 16 residues. Germline values: CDR1 MRHNA, CDR2 SNTAGT. CDR3 sequence (DNA): TGTGCCAGCAGTGACTCTCCGGGAGCCGACTACAATGAGCAGTTCTTC. Protein: CASSDSPGADYNEQFF.

The rearrangement joins TRBV27 to TRBJ2-2; D remains ambiguous. Between the trimmed V and J ends, which lost 3 bases and 6 bases, there was a span of 11 bases. The V gene's germline CDR1 is MNHEY and CDR2 SMNVEV (reference sequence). The CDR3 length is 14 residues. The CDR3 protein is CASSFSANAGELFF. CDR3 DNA: TGTGCCAGCAGTTTTTCGGCAAACGCCGGGGAGCTGTTTTTT.

The rearrangement uses TRBV6-1 and TRBJ1-6; D not resolved. The CDR3 runs 17 residues. The V end was cut by 1 base, the J end by 3 bases, with 13 bases between. The germline CDR1 and CDR2 sequences are MNHNS and SASEGT. CDR3 amino acids: CASSEVGRPIYNSPLHF. CDR3 DNA sequence: TGTGCCAGCAGTGAAGTAGGACGCCCGATCTATAATTCACCCCTCCACTTT.

By its share, this clone is medium-sized. This chain joins TRBV3-1 (or the pseudogene TRBV3-2) and TRBJ1-2; tentative D call: TRBD1 (5 bases). The CDR3 covers 14 residues. The V end was cut by 1 base, the J end by 7 bases, with 13 bases between. From germline, CDR1 is LGHDT and CDR2 YNNKEL (reference sequence). CDR3 amino acids: CASSQAQGRGGYTF. The CDR3 nucleotides read TGTGCCAGCAGCCAAGCGCAGGGCCGAGGTGGCTACACCTTC.

The chain has TRBV11-2 and TRBJ2-2, with D unresolved. Per germline, CDR1 SGHAT and CDR2 FQNNGV. The CDR3 is made up of 12 amino acids. Trimming took off 5 bases at V and 6 bases at J, with 7 bases between the two ends. The CDR3 nucleotides are TGTGCCAGCAGCCACAGCGCCGGGGAGCTGTTTTTT. This gives the protein CASSHSAGELFF.